Listed below are T cell receptor beta chains from one sample, sequenced in a study of blood T cell repertoires in COVID-19. Profiling relied on immunoSEQ multiplex PCR, and the TCRdb table lists in-frame clones only, not all of them. The sample consists of about 140,000 clones, approximately 86% of them appearing once. Sequenced input: peripheral blood. These receptors came from a woman between 55 and 75 years old with acute or convalescent COVID-19. Both conserved end residues are part of each CDR3. A D gene is named only where the DNA matches it firmly. A row's size may be missing; if present it is once, few, many or a size class.

j_call d_call clone_size v_call cdr3_aa
TRBJ1-2 TRBD1 . TRBV28 CATTESLGQLNYGYTF
TRBJ2-1 . . TRBV27 CASSSLGGSYNEQFF
TRBJ1-1 TRBD1 . TRBV5-1 CASASGTVNTEAFF
TRBJ2-2 TRBD1 once TRBV30 CAWSGTGVDTGELFF
TRBJ2-2 . . TRBV15 CATSRVKPVTGELFF
TRBJ1-1 . . TRBV14 CASSQEGHMNTEAFF
TRBJ1-1 . . TRBV30 CAWSFLGRAGSFF
TRBJ1-3 . . TRBV30 CAWRGDFHPSGNTIYF
TRBJ2-7 . . TRBV6-2/TRBV6-3 CASSRGITYEQYF
TRBJ1-2 . . TRBV5-6 CASSRDPGGLNYGYTF
TRBJ1-6 . many TRBV5-1 CASSSTGFGGNSPLHF
TRBJ2-2 . . TRBV11-3 CASSLVGGTDTGELFF
TRBJ2-7 . . TRBV7-2 CASSLSGGDGYEQYF
TRBJ1-1 TRBD1 . TRBV27 CASRLRTGDTEAFF
TRBJ1-1 . . TRBV5-1 CASSPGENTEAFF
TRBJ1-1 . . TRBV5-8 CASLSGIIPNTEAFF
TRBJ2-1 TRBD2 . TRBV7-2 CATKGSGGDYNEQFF
TRBJ2-2 . . TRBV3-1/TRBV3-2 CASSQVWKGQEETGELFF
TRBJ2-7 TRBD2 once TRBV14 CASSPAVGAGAQYEQYF
TRBJ1-1 . . TRBV4-3 CASSQEIQTGAFF
TRBJ1-1 . . TRBV19 CASSNDGALMNTEAFF
TRBJ1-2 . . TRBV19 CASSPGNYGYTF
TRBJ1-1 TRBD1 . TRBV29-1 CSVEGTVQAFF
TRBJ2-1 TRBD2 . TRBV4-2 CASSRSGGNEQFF
TRBJ2-1 TRBD1 . TRBV4-1 CASSQGQGQGVARFF
TRBJ2-2 TRBD1 . TRBV7-3 CASSRDRVTGELFF
TRBJ2-2 . . TRBV5-6 CASSFSSTGELFF
TRBJ1-5 TRBD1 . TRBV28 CASSLRTGGFNQPQHF